The 19 T cell receptor beta chains in this list originate from one sample, sequenced in a study of T cell changes during pregnancy in multiple sclerosis. Generated by immunoSEQ multiplex PCR, the TCRdb table keeps only in-frame clones and is missing some. The table records tens of thousands of clones, around 93% of them present only once. Here the sequenced sample was peripheral blood, taken before pregnancy. These receptor sequences come from a female donor with multiple sclerosis, enrolled in a pregnancy study.

The chain is built from TRBV5-1 and TRBJ2-2; TRBD2 agrees at 9 bases. This CDR3 is built from 17 residues. The germline V gene encodes CDR1 SGHRS and CDR2 YFSETQ. With 0 bases clipped from V and 4 bases from J, the junction kept 7 bases outside the gene matches. In DNA form, the CDR3 reads TGCGCCAGCAGCTTGGGCGTTTTAGCGGGAGCCACCGGGGAGCTGTTTTTT. It specifies CASSLGVLAGATGELFF.

The chain employs TRBV28 and TRBJ1-2, with 12 bases matching TRBD1. Trimming cost V 4 bases and J 8 bases; bases outside gene matches: 17. CDR3 length: 18 residues. Germline lookup yields CDR1 MDHEN and CDR2 SYDVKM. CDR3 residues: CASSSFISYRDRGRGYTF. The CDR3, as DNA: TGTGCCAGCAGTTCCTTCATTTCCTACCGGGACAGGGGGCGAGGCTACACCTTC.

The chain employs TRBV15 and TRBJ2-2; no clear D gene. Per the germline V gene, CDR1 is LNHNV and CDR2 is YYDKDF (reference sequence). Trimming stripped 5 bases from V and 2 bases from J, with 6 bases between. This CDR3 comprises 13 residues. CDR3 sequence: CATSFRNTGELFF. In DNA form, the CDR3 reads TGTGCCACCAGCTTTCGTAACACCGGGGAGCTGTTTTTT. The variable domain in full, with the rest retrieved from reference TRBV15 and TRBJ2-2, is DAMVIQNPRYQVTQFGKPVTLSCSQTLNHNVMYWYQQKSSQAPKLLFHYYDKDFNNEADTPDNFQSRRPNTSFCFLDIRSPGLGDTAMYLCATSFRNTGELFFGEGSRLTVL.

V gene TRBV19 combines with J gene TRBJ1-5, with no clear D. The V and J ends lost 7 bases and 2 bases respectively, with 12 bases between them. The CDR3 length is 14 residues. CDR1 LNHDA and CDR2 SQIVND come from the germline V gene (reference sequence). CDR3 nucleotide sequence: TGTGCCAGTAATTTAACAGCCGGCAATCAGCCCCAGCATTTT. Amino acids: CASNLTAGNQPQHF.

This clone showed up just once. V is TRBV6-5 and J is TRBJ2-1, with D perhaps matching TRBD2 (6 bases). Germline V gene data show CDR1 as MNHEY and CDR2 as SVGAGI. The ends were cut back, 4 bases at V and 13 bases at J, with 23 bases in the middle. The CDR3 loop spans 15 amino acids. CDR3 sequence (DNA): TGTGCCAGCAGTTCCCGCGGGACGACCACTTTGGGCCAGTTCTTC. It is translated as CASSSRGTTTLGQFF.

The chain links TRBV28 to TRBJ2-1; 8 bases are a match to TRBD1. Germline V gene sequence: CDR1 MDHEN, CDR2 SYDVKM. The CDR3 runs to 15 residues. Trimming removed 2 bases from V and 6 bases from J; junction bases left unmatched: 6. DNA for the CDR3: TGTGCCAGCAGTTTAAAGACAGGGGCGATCAATGAGCAGTTCTTC. It codes for CASSLKTGAINEQFF.

The rearrangement uses TRBV7-3 and TRBJ1-2; D gene uncertain. The CDR3 totals 12 residues. Trimming took off 8 bases at V and 8 bases at J, with 15 bases between the two ends. CDR1 and CDR2 (germline): SGHTA, FQGTGA. CDR3 bases: TGTGCCAGCGGGGTGGATCGGGAAGGCTACACCTTC. It is translated as CASGVDREGYTF.

The CDR3 DNA sequence: TGTGCCAGCAGCTTAGTCGGGGAGAATTCACCCCTCCACTTT. It codes for CASSLVGENSPLHF. This chain links TRBV7-6 with TRBJ1-6; D is uncertain. V lost 1 base and J lost 7, with 8 bases in between. CDR3 length: 14 residues. Germline assignment: CDR1 SGHVS and CDR2 FNYEAQ.

This chain connects TRBV9 to TRBJ1-1; D call uncertain. This CDR3 has 14 amino acids. Trimming removed 0 bases from V and 3 bases from J, with 9 bases in between. Germline V gene data show CDR1 as SGDLS and CDR2 as YYNGEE. Written as DNA, the CDR3 is TGTGCCAGCAGCGTAGTACGGGGAGACACTGAAGCTTTCTTT. This encodes CASSVVRGDTEAFF.

The CDR3 bases are TGCGCCAGCAGTGATGGGTCTAGCGGGCACAATGAGCAGTTCTTC. This codes for CASSDGSSGHNEQFF. The rearrangement links TRBV10-1 to TRBJ2-1; 8 nucleotides agree with TRBD2. Germline V CDR1 and CDR2: WNHNN, SYGVQD (reference sequence). This CDR3 has 15 residues. The junction had 6 bases not matched to a gene; V was cut back by 3 bases and J by 5 bases.

The chain links TRBV7-9 to TRBJ1-5; a possible D gene is TRBD1 (5 bases). CDR3 length: 15 residues. Per germline, CDR1 SEHNR and CDR2 FQNEAQ (reference sequence). With 4 bases removed from V and 2 bases from J, the gap between germline ends came to 12 bases. The DNA of the CDR3 is TGTGCCAGCAGCTCGCCAGAAGGGGGCAATCAGCCCCAGCATTTT. Protein: CASSSPEGGNQPQHF.

The chain combines TRBV5-4 with TRBJ2-1, with D possibly being TRBD1 (5 bases). With 0 bases removed from V and 8 bases from J, the gap between germline ends came to 9 bases. The CDR3 contains 13 residues. Germline values: CDR1 SGHNT, CDR2 YYREEE (reference sequence). The CDR3 nucleotides are TGTGCCAGCAGCTTGGAGGGGCTGGATGAGCAGTTCTTC. Translation: CASSLEGLDEQFF.

The chain has TRBV30 and TRBJ1-5, with D possibly being TRBD1 (6 bases). Trimming shortened V by 4 bases and J by 3 bases, and 13 bases separated the two germline ends. The CDR3 is made up of 14 amino acids. Germline CDR1 and CDR2: GTSNPN and SVGIG (reference sequence). DNA of the CDR3: TGTGCCTGGACTTCTACAGGGTTCAATCAGCCCCAGCATTTT. Protein: CAWTSTGFNQPQHF.

The chain is built from TRBV5-1 and TRBJ1-5, with D possibly matching TRBD1 (5 bases). V dropped 4 bases and J dropped 3 bases, with 17 bases sitting between them. CDR1 is SGHRS, CDR2 YFSETQ, per germline. This CDR3 spans 16 amino acids. CDR3 sequence reads: CASSPFGGDFNQPQHF. CDR3 nucleotides: TGCGCCAGCAGCCCCTTTGGGGGGGACTTCAATCAGCCCCAGCATTTT.

The chain has TRBV5-1 and TRBJ2-1; a weak D match, TRBD2 (6 bases). This CDR3 has 16 residues. V dropped 0 bases and J dropped 7 bases, with 17 bases sitting between them. In germline, CDR1 is SGHRS, CDR2 YFSETQ. Written as DNA, the CDR3 is TGCGCCAGCAGCTTGGGGACTACCCGTGTGGGGAATGAGCAGTTCTTC. Protein product: CASSLGTTRVGNEQFF.

The chain combines TRBV5-8 with TRBJ2-4; D is ambiguous. Germline loops: CDR1 SGHTS, CDR2 YDEGEE. V was clipped by 3 bases and J by 0 bases, with 10 bases between them. There are 15 residues in the CDR3. CDR3: CASSSRHLAKNIQYF. CDR3 bases: TGTGCCAGCAGCTCTCGACACTTAGCCAAAAACATTCAGTACTTC.

In DNA, the CDR3 is TGTGCCAGTAGCGAACCCGGGACATCCGGAGCTTTCTTT. Encoded protein: CASSEPGTSGAFF. The chain carries TRBV19 and TRBJ1-1, with D possibly matching TRBD1 (6 bases). Germline CDR1 is LNHDA and CDR2 is SQIVND (reference sequence). V was pared by 6 bases and J by 10 bases, with 18 bases between. The CDR3 covers 13 residues.

The chain employs TRBV2 and TRBJ1-5, with 8 bases that match TRBD1. This CDR3 has 16 residues. In germline, CDR1 is SNHLY, CDR2 FYNNEI. V lost 6 bases to trimming and J lost 3 bases; unmatched junction nucleotides: 10. The DNA of the CDR3 is TGTGCCAGCAGGGGACAGGCCTCCGGCTACAATCAGCCCCAGCATTTT. Protein: CASRGQASGYNQPQHF.

This chain links TRBV5-1 with TRBJ1-2; D is unresolved. Germline CDR1 reads SGHRS; CDR2 reads YFSETQ. The CDR3 is 15 amino acids. Trimming stripped 1 base from V and 8 bases from J, with 18 bases between. CDR3 loop: CASSLSGSRFSGYTF. CDR3 bases: TGCGCCAGCAGCTTGAGTGGGTCCAGGTTCTCGGGCTACACCTTC.